The source of this T cell receptor (beta chain) is a study of regulatory T cells in long-lasting Graves disease. Indicated time point: persistent/refractory GD, antithyroid drugs over 5 years with positive TRAb. Generation of the TCR library employed RNA extracted from PBMCs. An endocrinology department located in Xi'an, China, was where the patients came from. Details on this clonotype: Its antigen is unidentified.

Arm-PCR of CDR3 regions and iRepertoire HTBI primers were the basis on which TCR beta libraries were built. TCRdb reanalysed the multiplex PCR reads using MiXCR and keeps one entry per CDR3 protein. Of 310,000 or so distinct CDR3 sequences listed, 22% are singletons. Notes on the study in general: Persistent patients shared 2,500 to 3,000 public clonotypes among themselves. Newly diagnosed patients shared fewer, at some 900.

The origin of this receptor is a female donor with Graves disease. Sequenced material: peripheral blood mononuclear cells (PBMCs), taken when the disease was refractory, from a patient treated with antithyroid drugs.

The CDR3 nucleotides read TGCAGCGAACAGGTGACCACTGAAGCTTTCTTT. Its translation is CSEQVTTEAFF. The chain combines TRBV29-1 with TRBJ1-1; perhaps TRBD1 as D (5 bases). Trimming removed 7 bases from V and 4 bases from J, with 10 bases in between. Germline CDR1 is SQVTM and CDR2 is ANQGSEA. The CDR3 is 11 amino acids.